A selection of T cell receptor beta chains follows, all from one sample in a study of blood T cell repertoires in COVID-19. Repertoires were generated with immunoSEQ multiplex PCR, while TCRdb's copy carries only in-frame clones and drops some. Among around 300,000 clones, 85% to 90% were seen once, and the ten largest hold more than 1.5%. The sample taken for sequencing was PBMCs or T cells enriched from blood (not recorded which). These receptors all stem from a woman between 55 and 75 years old who had recovered from COVID-19. CDR3s include the opening cysteine and the closing phenylalanine or tryptophan. The order of the fields is J gene, clone size, D gene, V gene, CDR3 DNA, CDR3 protein. The D gene is left open where the match is weak. Size tells how often a clone was seen (once, few, many) or the class of an expanded clone, and some rows leave it out.

TRBJ2-3,NA,NA,TRBV12-5,TGTGCTAGTGGTTTACAGGGGCGGGAGGAAACAGATACGCAGTATTTT,CASGLQGREETDTQYF
TRBJ2-1,NA,TRBD2,TRBV6-4,TGTGCCAGCTCCCCAGAGGGGCGGGAGATAATAGGCAATGAGCAGTTCTTC,CASSPEGREIIGNEQFF
TRBJ1-4,NA,TRBD1,TRBV5-5,TGTGCCAGCAGCACGGACGGGACAGGGGACGAAAAACTGTTTTTT,CASSTDGTGDEKLFF
TRBJ1-2,NA,TRBD1,TRBV14,TGTGCCAGCAGCGACAGGGGGCCAGGTGGCTACACCTTC,CASSDRGPGGYTF
TRBJ2-7,NA,TRBD2,TRBV30,TGTGCCTGGAGCCTTCAGCGGGAACCCTCCTACGAGCAGTACTTC,CAWSLQREPSYEQYF
TRBJ2-5,NA,NA,TRBV2,TGTGCCAGCAGTGGACAGTTCGGGGAGACCCAGTACTTC,CASSGQFGETQYF
TRBJ1-4,NA,TRBD1,TRBV5-6,TGTGCCAGCAGCTCACGCGACAGGGCAGGTGAAAAACTGTTTTTT,CASSSRDRAGEKLFF
TRBJ1-4,NA,TRBD1,TRBV10-3,TGTGCCATCAGTTCCTCAAGGACCGGGACAGGGAATGAAAAACTGTTTTTT,CAISSSRTGTGNEKLFF
TRBJ2-1,NA,NA,TRBV10-1,TGCGCCAGCAGTGCGACCGGACGGGGCAATGAGCAGTTCTTC,CASSATGRGNEQFF
TRBJ2-3,NA,TRBD1,TRBV27,TGTGCCAGCAGTAAAGCCCCCGGGACAGGGGGAGCTAGCACAGATACGCAGTATTTT,CASSKAPGTGGASTDTQYF
TRBJ1-6,NA,NA,TRBV11-3,TGTGCCAGCAGCTTAAGTATCAGGGGTAATTCACCCCTCCACTTT,CASSLSIRGNSPLHF
TRBJ1-2,NA,TRBD1,TRBV28,TGTGCCAGCACCAGAGGGACAGCCTTTTGGGGCTACACCTTC,CASTRGTAFWGYTF
TRBJ2-1,NA,NA,TRBV29-1,TGCAGCGTGGGGGGTGAGCAGTTCTTC,CSVGGEQFF
TRBJ1-1,NA,NA,TRBV28,TGTGCCAGCAGTTTGTGGGACGGGGGAGGCAACACTGAAGCTTTCTTT,CASSLWDGGGNTEAFF
TRBJ1-1,NA,TRBD1,TRBV5-1,TGCGCCAGCAGCTCGACAGGGGGCGGGCGGACTGAAGCTTTCTTT,CASSSTGGGRTEAFF
TRBJ2-1,NA,NA,TRBV29-1,TGCAGCGTGACGACTAACTATTACAATGAGCAGTTCTTC,CSVTTNYYNEQFF
TRBJ1-5,NA,TRBD1,TRBV4-1,TGCGCCAGCAGCCCCGGGACAGGGACCGCATATAGCAATCAGCCCCAGCATTTT,CASSPGTGTAYSNQPQHF
TRBJ1-5,NA,NA,TRBV5-5,TGTGCCAGCAGCGACGGGAGGTATAGCAATCAGCCCCAGCATTTT,CASSDGRYSNQPQHF
TRBJ2-1,NA,NA,TRBV20-1,TGCAGTGCTAGAGGCGGGGAGGAGCAGTTCTTC,CSARGGEEQFF
TRBJ1-1,NA,TRBD1,TRBV24-1,TGTGCCACCAGCGAGGGGGCGACGAGCGCTGAAGCTTTCTTT,CATSEGATSAEAFF
TRBJ2-5,NA,NA,TRBV12-3/TRBV12-4,TGTGCCAGCAGTTTTTGGGCTCTGGAGACCCAGTACTTC,CASSFWALETQYF
TRBJ2-2,NA,NA,TRBV28,TGTGCCAGCAGGCTGACGAGGCCCAACACCGGGGAGCTGTTTTTT,CASRLTRPNTGELFF
TRBJ2-2,once,NA,TRBV19,TGTGCCAGTAGTAGTGGAGGGCGAGCGGACACCGGGGAGCTGTTTTTT,CASSSGGRADTGELFF
TRBJ1-6,NA,NA,TRBV19,TGTGCCAGTCGGCAGGGACAATCGGATGTTTCACCCCTCCACTTT,CASRQGQSDVSPLHF